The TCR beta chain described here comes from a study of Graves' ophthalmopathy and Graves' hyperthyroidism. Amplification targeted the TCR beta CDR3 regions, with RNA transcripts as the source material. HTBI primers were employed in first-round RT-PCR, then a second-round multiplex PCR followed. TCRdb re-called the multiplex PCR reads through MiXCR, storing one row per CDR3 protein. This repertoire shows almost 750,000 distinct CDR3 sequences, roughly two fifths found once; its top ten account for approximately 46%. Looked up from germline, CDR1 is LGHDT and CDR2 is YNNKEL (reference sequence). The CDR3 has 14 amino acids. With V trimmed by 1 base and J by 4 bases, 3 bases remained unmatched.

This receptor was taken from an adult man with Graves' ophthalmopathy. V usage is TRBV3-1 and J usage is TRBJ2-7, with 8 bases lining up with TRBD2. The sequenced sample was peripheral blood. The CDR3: CASSQGGRSYEQYF. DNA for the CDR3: TGTGCCAGCAGCCAAGGCGGGAGGTCGTACGAGCAGTACTTC.